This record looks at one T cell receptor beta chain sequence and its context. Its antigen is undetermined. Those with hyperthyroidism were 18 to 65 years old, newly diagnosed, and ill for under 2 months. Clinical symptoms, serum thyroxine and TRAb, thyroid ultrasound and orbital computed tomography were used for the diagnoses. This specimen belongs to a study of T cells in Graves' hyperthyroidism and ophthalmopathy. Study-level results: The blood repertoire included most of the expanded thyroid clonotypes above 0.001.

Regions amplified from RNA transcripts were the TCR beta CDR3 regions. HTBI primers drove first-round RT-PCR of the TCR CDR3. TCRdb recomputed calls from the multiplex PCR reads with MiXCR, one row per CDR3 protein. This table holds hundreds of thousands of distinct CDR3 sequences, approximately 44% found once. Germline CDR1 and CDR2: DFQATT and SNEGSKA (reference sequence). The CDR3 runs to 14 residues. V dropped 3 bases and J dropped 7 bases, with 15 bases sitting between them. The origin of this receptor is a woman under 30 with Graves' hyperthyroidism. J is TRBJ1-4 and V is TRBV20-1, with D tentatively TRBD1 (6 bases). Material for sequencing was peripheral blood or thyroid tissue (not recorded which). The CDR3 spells CSARSPGDGEKLFF. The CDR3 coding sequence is TGCAGTGCTAGGAGCCCAGGGGATGGTGAAAAACTGTTTTTT.